What follows are 4 T cell receptor beta chains derived from one specimen sequenced in a study of tumor-infiltrating lymphocytes in primary liver carcinoma. For blood RNA, unsorted whole blood served as the source, and germline DNA was extracted too. Synthesis of TCR beta cDNA was carried out from approximately 500 ng total RNA with a constant-region primer. Construction of TCR beta libraries relied on three successive nested multiplex PCR rounds employing slightly modified ARM-PCR. The study ran its first two PCR rounds for approximately 10 cycles each, using TRBV1-TRBV30 forward primers and a C-beta reverse primer. MiXCR, run by TCRdb on the multiplex PCR reads, gives a single entry per CDR3 protein. Of fewer than 400,000 distinct CDR3 sequences in the sample, 65% are singletons; the top ten hold approximately 9.4%. The sample taken for sequencing was peripheral blood. The receptor set was obtained from a man aged 35-49 years with primary liver carcinoma and hepatitis B virus infection.

This chain joins TRBV21-1 and TRBJ1-1. TRBV21-1 is designated a pseudogene. The CDR3 spans 13 residues. CDR3 DNA sequence: TGTGCCAGCAGCAGGGGTCGGAAGACTGAAGCTTTCTTT. It is translated as CASSRGRKTEAFF.

A word on this clonotype: Being one base from a much bigger clone, this may be a read error. The chain employs TRBV6-6 and TRBJ2-5; D gene ambiguous. From germline, CDR1 is MNHNY and CDR2 SVGAGI (reference sequence). The CDR3 spans 13 residues. The V end lost 2 bases, the J end lost 4 bases, and 8 bases lay between the germline ends. CDR3 nucleotides: TGTGCCAGCAGTTACGCAGGAATAGAGACCCAGTACTTC. Translated: CASSYAGIETQYF.

V gene TRBV6-4 combines with J gene TRBJ2-1, with D tentatively TRBD2 (6 bases). V gave up 4 bases and J gave up 4 bases, with 17 bases separating them. Germline CDR1 and CDR2: MRHNA and SNTAGT. The CDR3 totals 16 residues. The chain's CDR3 is CASSASGLSGYNEQFF. The CDR3 DNA reads TGTGCCAGCAGTGCCTCGGGACTCTCGGGGTACAATGAGCAGTTCTTC.

This sequence joins TRBV20-1 and TRBJ1-2, with 8 bases identical to TRBD1. The J segment lost 4 bases and the V segment lost 2 bases, leaving 3 bases of the junction unmatched. From germline, CDR1 is DFQATT and CDR2 SNEGSKA (reference sequence). CDR3 length: 13 residues. CDR3 residues: CSARPGTGYGYTF. CDR3 DNA: TGCAGTGCTAGACCCGGGACAGGCTATGGCTACACCTTC.